The entry below gives a single T cell receptor (beta chain) sequence along with its context. The source of the sample is a study of blood T cell repertoires in COVID-19. Study context: Acute and convalescent COVID-19 samples came from the United States, Italy and Spain. Sources were T cells, B-cell-depleted T cells, or PBMCs; the material itself was cDNA or gDNA.

CDR1 and CDR2 (germline): MNHNS, SASEGT. This CDR3 has 15 residues. V shed 5 bases and J 4 bases; nucleotides not matched to a gene: 8. Original processing methods: Amplification from reference gene primers served as the basis for estimated nucleated cell counts. Repertoires were generated with immunoSEQ multiplex PCR, while TCRdb's copy carries only in-frame clones and drops some. The DNA gave D and trimming, while V, J and clone size come from that table. The data contain approximately 160,000 clones, more than 90% of them singletons. Sequencing was done on a sample of peripheral blood. This TCR derives from a man aged 50 to 60 with acute or convalescent COVID-19. The rearrangement uses TRBV6-1 and TRBJ1-1, with 9 positions matching TRBD1. CDR3 sequence reads: CASSSSTGGITEAFF. CDR3 nucleotide sequence: TGTGCCAGCAGTTCGTCGACAGGGGGGATCACTGAAGCTTTCTTT.